This record covers a single TCR beta chain. The time point here: new active TB diagnosis, blood taken before or within 7 days of starting treatment. The entry originates in a study of T cells in tuberculosis. TCRdb's copy holds only in-frame clones and misses some; the assay was immunoSEQ multiplex PCR. The table has some 30,000 clones, 92% seen once. This CDR3 is 15 amino acids long. Germline CDR1 reads KGHSH; CDR2 reads LQKENI. V gave up 1 base and J gave up 6 bases, with 14 bases separating them. V and J are TRBV18 and TRBJ2-3, with a weak D call TRBD2 (5 bases). The material sequenced was PBMCs, taken at tuberculosis diagnosis. The receptor's source is an adult with tuberculosis. CDR3 nucleotides: TGTGCCAGCTCACCACGCGCCCGCGGCGGGGATACGCAGTATTTT. The encoded protein is CASSPRARGGDTQYF.